This entry concerns a single TCR beta chain. Its antigen is undetermined. RNA transcripts provided the source from which TCR beta CDR3 regions were amplified. TCR CDR3 regions were first amplified by RT-PCR with HTBI primers. TCRdb re-derived calls from the multiplex PCR reads in MiXCR, one entry per CDR3 protein. The sample records hundreds of thousands of distinct CDR3 sequences, about 38% being singletons. The sample originates from a study of T cells in Graves' hyperthyroidism and ophthalmopathy. The wider study: At the time of initial diagnosis and before any treatment, peripheral blood was collected. General study findings and limits: Among clonotypes expanded in thyroid above 0.001, most were also found in blood.

V was pared by 4 bases and J by 6 bases, with 7 bases of the junction left unmatched. Looked up from germline, CDR1 is SGHRS and CDR2 is YFSETQ. The CDR3 loop spans 15 amino acids. Clinicians diagnosed patients from clinical symptoms, serum thyroxine and TRAb, thyroid ultrasound and orbital computed tomography. This rearrangement joins TRBV5-1 to TRBJ2-2, with TRBD1 identical over 9 bases. This sequence originates from a man between 18 and 29 years old with Graves' hyperthyroidism. The sample was blood. The CDR3 region has the DNA TGCGCCAGCAGCGCCGGGACAGGGCAAGCCGGGGAGCTGTTTTTT. It yields the protein CASSAGTGQAGELFF.